The rows below give T cell receptor beta chains drawn from one sample of a study of T cells in Graves' hyperthyroidism and ophthalmopathy. TCRdb reanalysed the multiplex PCR reads using MiXCR and keeps one entry per CDR3 protein. The sample includes around 300,000 distinct CDR3 sequences, around 20% of them seen just once. Sequenced input: blood. Every receptor here comes from a man aged 50-59 years with Graves' ophthalmopathy. The CDR3 runs from the conserved cysteine through the conserved F or W. The order of the fields is clone size, D gene, J gene, V gene, CDR3 DNA, CDR3 protein. The D gene is left open where the match is weak. Clone size is stated in some rows and not others, as once, few, many or a class when expanded.

>many|TRBD1|TRBJ1-1|TRBV2
TGTGCCAGCAGTGAAGTCGGGACAGTCATGAACACTGAAGCTTTCTTT
CASSEVGTVMNTEAFF
>many|.|TRBJ1-1|TRBV27
TGTGCCAGCAGTCCACCCCCGGAAGCTTTCTTT
CASSPPPEAFF
>.|.|TRBJ2-7|TRBV28
TGTGCCAGCAGTTTAGAGAGCGAGCAGTACTTC
CASSLESEQYF
>few|TRBD2|TRBJ2-2|TRBV11-3
TGTGCCAGCAGCTTATCGCCTAGCGGGACCCGGTACACCGGGGAGCTGTTTTTT
CASSLSPSGTRYTGELFF
>.|TRBD1|TRBJ1-1|TRBV7-9
TGTGCCAGCAGCGGGAGAGCTACAGGGGCCGGCACTGAAGCTTTCTTT
CASSGRATGAGTEAFF
>once|.|TRBJ2-1|TRBV7-3
TGTGCCAGCAGCTGGAAGGGGGGGCACAATGAGCAGTTCTTC
CASSWKGGHNEQFF
>.|.|TRBJ2-1|TRBV29-1
TGCAGCGTTGATACCAGGAGCAATGAGCAGTTCTTC
CSVDTRSNEQFF
>many|.|TRBJ2-3|TRBV12-3/TRBV12-4
TGTGCCAGCAGACCCGTTGGGGGAGATACGCAGTATTTT
CASRPVGGDTQYF
>many|.|TRBJ1-1|TRBV20-1
TGCAGTGCTTCTCGGGGGCAGGGGAACACTGAAGCTTTCTTT
CSASRGQGNTEAFF
>once|.|TRBJ2-7|TRBV18
TGTGCCAGCTCTCTGTCTCGTCTACTCCCCTACGAGCAGTACTTC
CASSLSRLLPYEQYF
>many|.|TRBJ2-2|TRBV12-3/TRBV12-4
TGTGCCAGCAGTTTAGGTATCTCCGGGGAGCTGTTTTTT
CASSLGISGELFF
>few|.|TRBJ2-1|TRBV20-1
TGCAGTGCACCCTCTACCCGACCGCAGTTCTTC
CSAPSTRPQFF
>.|TRBD2|TRBJ2-1|TRBV7-3
TGTGCCAGCAGCTTGACTAGCGGGAGGTTGGCAAATGAGCAGTTCTTC
CASSLTSGRLANEQFF
>many|.|TRBJ2-3|TRBV20-1
TGCAGTGCCCCGGATGAGATCACAGATACGCAGTATTTT
CSAPDEITDTQYF
>.|.|TRBJ2-2|TRBV10-2
TGCGCCAGCAGTGAAAAGGGAATCGGATCGAACACCGGGGAGCTGTTTTTT
CASSEKGIGSNTGELFF
>few|.|TRBJ1-5|TRBV10-3
TGTGCCATCAGCACGGGGGATCTGGAGCCCCAGCATTTT
CAISTGDLEPQHF
>few|.|TRBJ2-7|TRBV6-2/TRBV6-3
TGTGCCAGCAGTTACTCGGGGGCAAGCTACGAGCAGTACTTC
CASSYSGASYEQYF
>many|.|TRBJ1-1|TRBV2
TGTGCCAGCAGTGAAAGGCGGCTGAACACTGAAGCTTTCTTT
CASSERRLNTEAFF
>.|.|TRBJ2-7|TRBV24-1
TGTGCCACCAGCGACCCTCGGGCTTCCTACGAGCAGTACTTC
CATSDPRASYEQYF
>.|.|TRBJ2-1|TRBV5-6
TGTGCCAGCAGCCCAGACGTAAGAGGGTACGAGCAGTTCTTC
CASSPDVRGYEQFF
>.|TRBD2|TRBJ2-3|TRBV20-1
TGCAGTGCTAGCTCTGCGGGAGGGGCAGATACGCAGTATTTT
CSASSAGGADTQYF
>few|TRBD1|TRBJ2-7|TRBV5-1
TGCGCCAGCAGCTTGGGTGTTCCCGGGACAGGGACCTACGAGCAGTACTTC
CASSLGVPGTGTYEQYF
>many|.|TRBJ2-5|TRBV20-1
TGCAGTGCTAGCCGAGGCGGAGGGGGGGAGACCCAGTACTTC
CSASRGGGGETQYF
>many|TRBD2|TRBJ2-1|TRBV27
TGTGCCAGCAGTCCCCGACTAGCGGAGAACAATGAGCAGTTCTTC
CASSPRLAENNEQFF
>many|.|TRBJ2-3|TRBV28
TGTGCCAGCAGCCCCCCACTGGAGGGGACAGATACGCAGTATTTT
CASSPPLEGTDTQYF